Following are 24 T cell receptor beta chains from one sample sequenced in a study of identical twins. MiXCR, applied by TCRdb to the 5' RACE reads, yields one record per CDR3 protein. The data contain around 250,000 distinct CDR3 sequences, approximately 8.6% of them seen just once; the ten biggest clones take up less than 4%. This same sample was also part of a study on yellow fever vaccine responses in identical twins.

Sequencing was done on a sample of CD8+ T cells sorted from blood. Receptors originate from a woman between 18 and 29 years old in good health.

This clonotype was detected a few times. This rearrangement joins TRBV3-1 to TRBJ2-5, with 7 bases that match TRBD1. Germline lookup yields CDR1 LGHDT and CDR2 YNNKEL (reference sequence). The CDR3 totals 17 residues. With 3 bases clipped from V and 7 bases from J, the junction kept 17 bases outside the gene matches. The CDR3 DNA is TGTGCCAGCAGCCAGGTGGGAACAGGGGTGCCCCTGGGGACCCAGTACTTC. Encoded protein: CASSQVGTGVPLGTQYF.

The gene calls are TRBV5-1 and TRBJ2-2, with 7 bases lining up with TRBD1. CDR3 length equals 14 residues. The junction had 2 bases not matched to a gene; V was cut back by 0 bases and J by 6 bases. Looked up from germline, CDR1 is SGHRS and CDR2 is YFSETQ. Here the CDR3 DNA reads TGCGCCAGCAGCTTGGAACAGGGGTCCGGGGAGCTGTTTTTT. Amino acids: CASSLEQGSGELFF.

J is TRBJ2-4 and V is TRBV27; 9 nucleotides line up with TRBD1. The CDR3 is made up of 15 amino acids. CDR1 is MNHEY, CDR2 SMNVEV, per germline (reference sequence). The J segment lost 7 bases and the V segment lost 5 bases, leaving 9 bases of the junction unmatched. This CDR3 is CASSLGQGISNIQYF. CDR3 DNA sequence: TGTGCCAGCAGTCTTGGACAGGGGATTTCGAACATTCAGTACTTC.

This clonotype was counted between two and nine times. The chain combines TRBV11-2 with TRBJ1-5; D is possibly TRBD1 (5 bases). Per the germline V gene, CDR1 is SGHAT and CDR2 is FQNNGV. V was shortened by 2 bases and J by 1 base, with 21 bases between the two germline ends. The CDR3 length is 19 residues. CDR3 sequence reads: CASSLLPGERVFSNQPQHF. The DNA for the CDR3 is TGTGCCAGCAGCTTACTACCGGGGGAACGGGTATTCAGCAATCAGCCCCAGCATTTT.

This clonotype was seen more than once but under ten times. The gene calls are TRBV6-2 or TRBV6-3 and TRBJ2-7; 14 bases agree with TRBD2. The junction had 8 bases not matched to a gene; V was cut back by 6 bases and J by 1 base. The germline V gene has CDR1 MNHEY and CDR2 SVGEGT. This CDR3 contains 17 residues. CDR3 DNA: TGTGCCAGCAGCCGCGGACTAGCGGGAGGTCTTTCCTACGAGCAGTACTTC. Its translation: CASSRGLAGGLSYEQYF.

Ten or more counts support this clonotype. The chain joins TRBV7-9 to TRBJ2-1; 9 bases agree with TRBD1. The germline gives CDR1 SEHNR, CDR2 FQNEAQ (reference sequence). V was pared by 5 bases and J by 2 bases, with 4 bases of the junction left unmatched. The CDR3 runs 15 residues. CDR3 residues: CASSEGQGTYNEQFF. In nucleotides, the CDR3 is TGTGCCAGCAGCGAGGGACAGGGCACCTACAATGAGCAGTTCTTC.

There are a few counts of this clonotype. This sequence joins TRBV27 and TRBJ1-1; 7 bases fit TRBD1. V shed 4 bases and J 0 bases; nucleotides not matched to a gene: 2. The germline V gene has CDR1 MNHEY and CDR2 SMNVEV (reference sequence). The CDR3 sequence is 14 residues long. Here the CDR3 reads CASSSQGVNTEAFF. The DNA for the CDR3 is TGTGCCAGCAGTTCTCAGGGGGTGAACACTGAAGCTTTCTTT.

This clonotype was picked up many times. V and J are TRBV4-3 and TRBJ2-7, with unresolved D. The V and J ends lost 0 bases and 0 bases respectively, with 6 bases between them. The CDR3 spans 14 residues. Germline CDR1 reads LGHNA; CDR2 reads YSLEER. The CDR3 nucleotides read TGCGCCAGCAGCCAAGAAGCCTCCTCCTACGAGCAGTACTTC. This encodes CASSQEASSYEQYF.

This clonotype was counted many times. Here the CDR3 reads CSARTVDHSYEQYF. CDR3 DNA: TGCAGTGCTAGGACGGTAGATCATTCCTACGAGCAGTACTTC. The J gene is TRBJ2-7, the V gene TRBV20-1; D unclear. V was shortened by 3 bases and J by 1 base, with 13 bases between the two germline ends. Per the germline V gene, CDR1 is DFQATT and CDR2 is SNEGSKA (reference sequence). The CDR3 contains 14 residues.

This clonotype was counted at least ten times. The chain carries TRBV7-9 and TRBJ2-1; D may be TRBD1 (6 bases). The V gene's germline CDR1 is SEHNR and CDR2 FQNEAQ (reference sequence). This CDR3 spans 15 amino acids. Trimming removed 0 bases at V and 8 bases at J, with 14 bases between. Here the CDR3 DNA reads TGTGCCAGCAGCTTAGCAGGATCTCCAGGGGATGAGCAGTTCTTC. This encodes CASSLAGSPGDEQFF.

The chain links TRBV4-1 to TRBJ1-1; 9 bases are a match to TRBD1. Germline trimming cut 3 bases from V and 3 bases from J; bases unmatched to any gene: 5. Germline values: CDR1 MGHRA, CDR2 YSYEKL. The CDR3 has 15 residues. The CDR3 DNA reads as TGCGCCAGCAGCCACGTGAGGGACAGGGACACTGAAGCTTTCTTT. Translating it yields CASSHVRDRDTEAFF.

The sample holds a few counts of this clonotype. The chain has TRBV20-1 and TRBJ1-6; 8 positions match TRBD1. Germline CDR1 DFQATT, CDR2 SNEGSKA (reference sequence). Germline trimming cut 0 bases from V and 2 bases from J; bases unmatched to any gene: 3. This CDR3 is built from 16 residues. The CDR3 here is CSAREQGEPYNSPLHF. CDR3 in DNA: TGCAGTGCTAGAGAACAGGGGGAACCCTATAATTCACCCCTCCACTTT.

This clonotype was seen at least ten times. The chain is built from TRBV24-1 and TRBJ2-1; TRBD1 or TRBD2 may be the D gene (6 bases each). Germline CDR1 KGHDR, CDR2 SFDVKD. This CDR3 has 15 amino acids. The V end lost 0 bases, the J end lost 7 bases, and 12 bases lay between the germline ends. The CDR3 nucleotides are TGTGCCACCAGTGATTTGGAGGGGGACTTGAATGAGCAGTTCTTC. Amino acid sequence: CATSDLEGDLNEQFF.

This clonotype has just a few counts. J is TRBJ2-7 and V is TRBV6-1; TRBD2 might be the D (5 bases). Trimming took off 6 bases at V and 0 bases at J, with 15 bases between the two ends. This CDR3 region has 15 residues. The germline gives CDR1 MNHNS, CDR2 SASEGT. This chain's CDR3 is CASSSTTAASYEQYF. CDR3 nucleotide sequence: TGTGCCAGCAGCTCCACCACAGCGGCCTCCTACGAGCAGTACTTC.

In this sample, this clonotype turned up a few times. The chain employs TRBV28 and TRBJ2-7; 12 nucleotides align to TRBD1. Germline V lookup: CDR1 MDHEN, CDR2 SYDVKM. The CDR3 length is 17 residues. The V segment lost 4 bases and the J segment 2 bases; nucleotides outside the gene matches: 9. CDR3 residues: CASSSGQGATLTYEQYF. Here the CDR3 DNA reads TGTGCCAGCAGTTCGGGACAGGGGGCTACCCTAACCTACGAGCAGTACTTC.

This clonotype was detected many times. The rearrangement links TRBV5-1 to TRBJ2-1; 9 bases agree with TRBD2. CDR3 length: 18 residues. V lost 2 bases to trimming and J lost 7 bases; unmatched junction nucleotides: 16. The germline V gene has CDR1 SGHRS and CDR2 YFSETQ. CDR3 sequence reads: CASSFPDGGRAYPNEQFF. In DNA form, the CDR3 reads TGCGCCAGCAGCTTCCCGGATGGCGGGAGGGCCTACCCTAATGAGCAGTTCTTC.

This clonotype was seen at least ten times. V and J are TRBV7-9 and TRBJ1-1, with 8 bases that match TRBD1. The germline V gene has CDR1 SEHNR and CDR2 FQNEAQ (reference sequence). The junction had 5 bases not matched to a gene; V was cut back by 3 bases and J by 11 bases. The CDR3 covers 12 residues. In DNA form, the CDR3 reads TGTGCCAGCAGCTTCGGGGGGACAGGCGCTTTCTTT. This gives the protein CASSFGGTGAFF.

This clonotype was counted a few times. V and J are TRBV6-1 and TRBJ1-2; 7 bases line up with TRBD1. The CDR3 consists of 16 residues. Germline V gene sequence: CDR1 MNHNS, CDR2 SASEGT. Unmatched junction bases numbered 13, after V lost 7 bases and J lost 2 bases. In DNA, the CDR3 is TGTGCCAGCACCGACGACAGGGCGAGCATAAACTATGGCTACACCTTC. It is translated as CASTDDRASINYGYTF.

As DNA, the CDR3 is TGCAGCACACACCTTCCGGAGACTTACAATGAGCAGTTCTTC. Translated: CSTHLPETYNEQFF. V and J are TRBV20-1 and TRBJ2-1; no reliable D call. Per the germline V gene, CDR1 is DFQATT and CDR2 is SNEGSKA (reference sequence). The length of the CDR3 is 14 residues.

The CDR3 nucleotides are TGTGCCAGCTGTAGCGGGGAGCCCCAGTACTTC. This translates into CASCSGEPQYF. The chain joins TRBV28 to TRBJ2-7; 8 bases fit TRBD2. This CDR3 region has 11 residues. Per the germline V gene, CDR1 is MDHEN and CDR2 is SYDVKM. The trim removed 8 bases at V and 10 bases at J, leaving 7 bases unmatched.

The chain has TRBV25-1 and TRBJ1-1; D remains unclear. CDR1 and CDR2 from the germline V gene are MGHDK and SYGVNS. The CDR3 contains 15 residues. V shed 5 bases and J shed 0 bases, with 13 bases lying between them. The CDR3 loop is CASSPRALLNTEAFF. The CDR3 DNA sequence: TGTGCCAGCAGTCCAAGGGCCCTTCTGAACACTGAAGCTTTCTTT.

The chain has TRBV3-1 and TRBJ2-5, with 8 bases that match TRBD1. The J segment lost 3 bases and the V segment lost 1 base, leaving 13 bases of the junction unmatched. The CDR3 contains 18 residues. Looked up from germline, CDR1 is LGHDT and CDR2 is YNNKEL (reference sequence). CDR3 coding DNA: TGTGCCAGCAGCCAAGGACCGGGACCCACGACAGGGGAAGAGACCCAGTACTTC. It specifies CASSQGPGPTTGEETQYF.

V is TRBV10-1 and J is TRBJ2-3, with 10 bases fitting TRBD2. Trimming cost V 5 bases and J 0 bases; bases outside gene matches: 5. The CDR3 runs to 16 residues. CDR1 WNHNN and CDR2 SYGVQD come from the germline V gene (reference sequence). This CDR3 is CASSWTSGPSTDTQYF. CDR3 in DNA: TGCGCCAGCAGTTGGACTAGCGGACCTAGCACAGATACGCAGTATTTT.

This clonotype came up many times. The genes are TRBV25-1 and TRBJ2-7, with 7 bases aligning to TRBD1. The length of the CDR3 is 15 residues. V shed 3 bases and J 0 bases; nucleotides not matched to a gene: 5. CDR1 and CDR2 from the germline V gene are MGHDK and SYGVNS. CDR3 residues: CASSDGTASSYEQYF. CDR3 bases: TGTGCCAGCAGTGACGGGACAGCGAGCTCCTACGAGCAGTACTTC.